The 18 T cell receptor beta chains below all came from one sample that was sequenced in a study of T-cell memory formation after mild COVID-19. TCRdb re-analysed the 5' RACE reads in MiXCR, keeping a single row per CDR3 protein. Among some 450,000 distinct CDR3 sequences, about 20% were seen once, and the ten largest hold 20% to 25%. The specimen was PBMCs or a T cell subset sorted from them (not recorded which). The receptor source for this set is a man aged 18-30 years who had mild COVID-19 (a few samples of this study predate the infection). Cell type and time point are not known.

V usage is TRBV6-6 and J usage is TRBJ2-7; D ambiguous. The germline V gene has CDR1 MNHNY and CDR2 SVGAGI (reference sequence). Trimming removed 5 bases from V and 6 bases from J, with 11 bases in between. The CDR3 has 12 amino acids. CDR3 in amino acids: CASSAEWAEQYV. CDR3 sequence (DNA): TGTGCCAGCAGTGCCGAATGGGCCGAGCAGTACGTC.

The rearrangement links TRBV29-1 to TRBJ2-2; a weak D match, TRBD2 (6 bases). The CDR3 covers 15 residues. With 0 bases removed from V and 3 bases from J, the gap between germline ends came to 11 bases. Germline CDR1 and CDR2: SQVTM and ANQGSEA. CDR3 in DNA: TGCAGCGTTGAAGATAACGGGGGAGACACCGGGGAGCTGTTTTTT. The encoded protein is CSVEDNGGDTGELFF.

The V gene is TRBV29-1, the J gene TRBJ2-2, with TRBD1 matching 10 bases. V trimming: 6 bases; J trimming: 8 bases; junction bases outside the gene matches: 9. CDR3 length equals 14 residues. Germline CDR1 and CDR2: SQVTM and ANQGSEA. CDR3 sequence (DNA): TGCAGCGTCACGGGACAGGGGAATCGTGGGGAGCTGTTTTTT. Its protein product is CSVTGQGNRGELFF.

The chain has TRBV7-2 and TRBJ1-2; D is perhaps TRBD1 (6 bases). The length of the CDR3 is 16 residues. Germline assignment: CDR1 SGHTA and CDR2 FQGNSA. The germline V and J ends were trimmed by 0 bases and 3 bases, with 14 bases remaining between them. CDR3 amino acids: CASSLALRGWDYGYTF. The DNA for the CDR3 is TGTGCCAGCAGCTTAGCACTCAGGGGTTGGGACTATGGCTACACCTTC.

This clonotype has ten or more counts. The gene calls are TRBV12-3 or TRBV12-4 and TRBJ1-1, with 7 bases fitting TRBD1. V lost 3 bases and J lost 1; bases outside the gene matches: 2. This CDR3 has 14 residues. CDR3 nucleotides: TGTGCCAGCAGTTTTCAGGGGGGGAACACTGAAGCTTTCTTT. This sequence encodes CASSFQGGNTEAFF.

The V call is TRBV7-9, the J call TRBJ2-5, with D unresolved. Germline loops: CDR1 SEHNR, CDR2 FQNEAQ (reference sequence). The CDR3 runs 20 residues. Trimming shortened V by 2 bases and J by 5 bases, and 30 bases separated the two germline ends. The CDR3 region has the DNA TGTGCCAGCAGCTTAAGGGCCCTAACCCAGGCAAGGCAAAATCCGGAGACCCAGTACTTC. This codes for CASSLRALTQARQNPETQYF.

This clonotype came up a few times. This sequence joins TRBV4-3 and TRBJ2-2; TRBD2 matches 8 bases. The CDR3 runs to 15 residues. CDR1 LGHNA and CDR2 YSLEER come from the germline V gene. With 4 bases clipped from V and 3 bases from J, the junction kept 4 bases outside the gene matches. The CDR3 coding sequence is TGCGCCAGCAGCCGCGCAGCGGGGGACACCGGGGAGCTGTTTTTT. Its protein is CASSRAAGDTGELFF.

The chain is built from TRBV18 and TRBJ2-7; D unresolved. CDR3 size: 15 residues. V gave up 0 bases and J gave up 2 bases, with 11 bases separating them. Germline V gene sequence: CDR1 KGHSH, CDR2 LQKENI. CDR3 nucleotide sequence: TGTGCCAGCTCACCACCAGGCCAGCAAACCTACGAGCAGTACTTC. Its protein product is CASSPPGQQTYEQYF.

There are a few counts of this clonotype. The chain combines TRBV4-3 with TRBJ2-3; tentatively, D is TRBD2 (6 bases). The germline V and J ends were trimmed by 0 bases and 5 bases, with 15 bases remaining between them. The CDR3 consists of 16 residues. Looked up from germline, CDR1 is LGHNA and CDR2 is YSLEER. The DNA of the CDR3 is TGCGCCAGCAGCCAAGATCCGCCGACTAGAGGAGATACGCAGTATTTT. This encodes CASSQDPPTRGDTQYF.

V is TRBV20-1 and J is TRBJ2-3, with 9 bases matching TRBD2. Trimming removed 2 bases from V and 2 bases from J; junction bases left unmatched: 5. In germline, CDR1 is DFQATT, CDR2 SNEGSKA (reference sequence). The CDR3 is 15 residues long. CDR3 nucleotides: TGCAGTGCTAGACACCAGCGGGGGGCCACAGATACGCAGTATTTT. It yields the protein CSARHQRGATDTQYF.

This clonotype has more than one count but fewer than ten. The chain combines TRBV7-8 with TRBJ1-3, with a weak D call TRBD1 (5 bases). Germline assignment: CDR1 SGHVS and CDR2 FQNEAQ. V was trimmed by 5 bases and J by 3 bases, leaving 17 bases between them. The CDR3 spans 16 residues. In DNA, the CDR3 is TGTGCCAGCAGCGCGGCGAGAGTAGGGGTTGGAAACACCATATATTTT. Amino acid sequence: CASSAARVGVGNTIYF. The whole variable domain, filled in from reference TRBV7-8 and TRBJ1-3, reads GAGVSQSPRYKVAKRGQDVALRCDPISGHVSLFWYQQALGQGPEFLTYFQNEAQLDKSGLPSDRFFAERPEGSVSTLKIQRTQQEDSAVYLCASSAARVGVGNTIYFGEGSWLTVV.

This clonotype was observed a few times. This sequence joins TRBV7-3 and TRBJ2-2, with D unclear. CDR1 and CDR2 (germline): SGHTA, FQGTGA. This CDR3 spans 12 amino acids. Trimming shortened V by 8 bases and J by 1 base, and 5 bases separated the two germline ends. CDR3 nucleotide sequence: TGTGCCAGCGCCGAGAACACCGGGGAGCTGTTTTTT. It translates to CASAENTGELFF. Full variable domain (rest looked up from reference TRBV7-3 and TRBJ2-2): GAGVSQTPSNKVTEKGKYVELRCDPISGHTALYWYRQSLGQGPEFLIYFQGTGAADDSGLPNDRFFAVRPEGSVSTLKIQRTERGDSAVYLCASAENTGELFFGEGSRLTVL.

This clonotype was seen more than once but under ten times. This rearrangement joins TRBV20-1 to TRBJ1-5; D is possibly TRBD1 (6 bases). The CDR3 contains 13 residues. The germline CDR1 and CDR2 sequences are DFQATT and SNEGSKA (reference sequence). The ends were cut back, 5 bases at V and 1 base at J, with 9 bases in the middle. For the CDR3, the DNA is TGCAGTGCTCGCACAGGGAGCAATCAGCCCCAGCATTTT. It encodes CSARTGSNQPQHF.

The chain has TRBV12-3 or TRBV12-4 and TRBJ1-2; D not certain. The germline V and J ends were trimmed by 6 bases and 3 bases, with 11 bases remaining between them. CDR3 size: 13 residues. CDR3 sequence: CASSRRTDYGYTF. CDR3 sequence (DNA): TGTGCCAGCAGCCGACGGACGGACTATGGCTACACCTTC.

The chain couples TRBV28 to TRBJ2-7; D perhaps matches TRBD2 (7 bases). The CDR3 spans 16 residues. V gave up 4 bases and J gave up 0 bases, with 16 bases separating them. The germline gives CDR1 MDHEN, CDR2 SYDVKM. The CDR3 loop is CASSSTFAGASYEQYV. The CDR3 bases are TGTGCCAGCAGTTCGACTTTTGCGGGGGCCTCCTACGAGCAGTACGTC.

The J gene is TRBJ2-5, the V gene TRBV4-1; 13 bases are a match to TRBD2. Germline CDR1 and CDR2: MGHRA and YSYEKL. The trim removed 4 bases at V and 5 bases at J, leaving 10 bases unmatched. CDR3 length equals 17 residues. The CDR3 nucleotides are TGCGCCAGCAGCCGCCAAACTAGCGGGGGGGCCATGGAGACCCAGTACTTC. Protein product: CASSRQTSGGAMETQYF.

The chain links TRBV5-1 to TRBJ2-1, with 7 bases identical to TRBD1. The V and J ends lost 4 bases and 0 bases, in that order; junction bases with no gene match: 19. Germline V gene lookup returns CDR1 SGHRS and CDR2 YFSETQ. CDR3 length: 20 amino acids. CDR3 DNA sequence: TGCGCCAGCAGCAAAGCCGCGAGGGGGCCCACTTCGAGCTCCTACAATGAGCAGTTCTTC. It encodes CASSKAARGPTSSSYNEQFF.

The rearrangement links TRBV7-2 to TRBJ2-7; D uncertain. Trimming took off 1 base at V and 6 bases at J, with 10 bases between the two ends. The V gene's germline CDR1 is SGHTA and CDR2 FQGNSA. This CDR3 region has 13 residues. CDR3 sequence: CASSLGLGSEQYF. The CDR3 nucleotides read TGTGCCAGCAGCTTAGGGCTTGGGTCCGAGCAGTACTTC.